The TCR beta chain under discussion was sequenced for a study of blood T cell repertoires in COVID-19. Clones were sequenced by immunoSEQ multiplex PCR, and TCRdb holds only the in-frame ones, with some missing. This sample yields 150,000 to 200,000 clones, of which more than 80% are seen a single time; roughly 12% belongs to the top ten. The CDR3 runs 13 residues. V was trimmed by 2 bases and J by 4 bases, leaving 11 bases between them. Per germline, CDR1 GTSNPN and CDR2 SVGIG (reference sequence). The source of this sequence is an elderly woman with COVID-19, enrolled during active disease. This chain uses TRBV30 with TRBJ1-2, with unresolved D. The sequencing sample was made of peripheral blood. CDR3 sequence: CAWSMGRSYGYTF. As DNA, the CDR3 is TGTGCCTGGAGTATGGGGAGGAGCTATGGCTACACCTTC. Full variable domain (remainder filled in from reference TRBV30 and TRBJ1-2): SQTIHQWPATLVQPVGSPLSLECTVEGTSNPNLYWYRQAAGRGLQLLFYSVGIGQISSEVPQNLSASRPQDRQFILSSKKLLLSDSGFYLCAWSMGRSYGYTFGSGTRLTVV.